Each of the 23 T cell receptor beta chains below was sequenced from the same sample in a study of spatial heterogeneity in lung cancer. From the 5' RACE reads, TCRdb called clonotypes with MiXCR, one entry per CDR3 protein. The table lists 95,000 to 120,000 distinct CDR3 sequences, 10% to 14% of them singletons. Noted time point: blood at routine non-recurrence follow-up after resection. This specimen was PBMCs, taken at follow-up. The source of these receptors is a female donor with early-stage non-small cell lung cancer.

This clonotype was seen many times. The rearrangement joins TRBV28 to TRBJ2-1; 8 bases align to TRBD1. Germline loops: CDR1 MDHEN, CDR2 SYDVKM. Trimming took 4 bases from V and 6 from J; bases not matched to a gene: 14. The CDR3 extends over 17 amino acids. CDR3 sequence: CASSYPTDRVIFNEQFF. CDR3 bases: TGTGCCAGCAGTTATCCTACGGACAGGGTGATATTCAATGAGCAGTTCTTC.

The rearrangement uses TRBV11-2 and TRBJ1-2, with 7 bases lining up with TRBD1. There are 12 residues in the CDR3. J lost 10 bases, V lost 3 bases, and 5 bases had no gene match. Germline V gives CDR1 SGHAT, CDR2 FQNNGV. CDR3 in amino acids: CASSLQGVAYTF. The CDR3 DNA follows: TGTGCCAGCAGCTTGCAGGGGGTCGCCTACACCTTC.

This clonotype was seen only a few times. The chain joins TRBV28 to TRBJ2-7, with TRBD1 as a possible D gene (5 bases). The V gene's germline CDR1 is MDHEN and CDR2 SYDVKM. The CDR3 runs 14 residues. With 5 bases removed from V and 5 bases from J, the gap between germline ends came to 16 bases. This CDR3 is CASSPPGLTDEQYF. CDR3 coding DNA: TGTGCCAGCAGTCCCCCAGGGCTTACCGACGAGCAGTACTTC.

This chain uses TRBV20-1 with TRBJ2-1; 7 nucleotides line up with TRBD2. CDR3 length: 15 residues. Germline V gives CDR1 DFQATT, CDR2 SNEGSKA (reference sequence). V lost 1 base to trimming and J lost 9 bases; unmatched junction nucleotides: 12. The CDR3 is CSARGPRREWSEQFF. In DNA form, the CDR3 reads TGCAGTGCTAGAGGCCCCCGGCGGGAGTGGAGTGAGCAGTTCTTC.

The table lists this clonotype with a few counts. The V call is TRBV3-1, the J call TRBJ2-2; D call uncertain. The CDR3 is 12 residues long. Trimming stripped 3 bases from V and 6 bases from J, with 5 bases between. The germline CDR1 and CDR2 sequences are LGHDT and YNNKEL (reference sequence). This CDR3 is CASSQAAGELFF. CDR3 bases: TGTGCCAGCAGCCAGGCGGCCGGGGAGCTGTTTTTT.

CDR3 nucleotide sequence: TGTGCCAGCTCACCTTCACGGGAAAGACCCCATGGCTACACCTTC. Amino acid sequence: CASSPSRERPHGYTF. V and J are TRBV18 and TRBJ1-2; D remains unclear. This CDR3 has 15 residues. The V gene lost 3 bases and the J gene lost 6 bases, with 17 bases spanning the gap. Germline V gene lookup returns CDR1 KGHSH and CDR2 LQKENI.

CDR3 sequence: CASSLTGGASGANVLTF. In DNA, the CDR3 is TGTGCCAGCAGTTTGACAGGGGGCGCTTCTGGGGCCAACGTCCTGACTTTC. This chain connects TRBV2 to TRBJ2-6, with 10 bases aligning to TRBD1. The V and J ends lost 5 bases and 1 base, in that order; junction bases with no gene match: 5. The CDR3 totals 17 residues. Germline V gene data show CDR1 as SNHLY and CDR2 as FYNNEI. Variable domain in full (rest from reference TRBV2 and TRBJ2-6): EPEVTQTPSHQVTQMGQEVILRCVPISNHLYFYWYRQILGQKVEFLVSFYNNEISEKSEIFDDQFSVERPDGSNFTLKIRSTKLEDSAMYFCASSLTGGASGANVLTFGAGSRLTVL.

Many counts were recorded for this clonotype. The chain recombines TRBV12-3 or TRBV12-4 with TRBJ1-4, with TRBD1 as a possible D gene (5 bases). V lost 3 bases and J 7 bases, leaving 15 bases between the germline ends. This CDR3 comprises 15 residues. As DNA, the CDR3 is TGTGCCAGCAGTTTTTCTAGGGACGGACGTGAAAAACTGTTTTTT. This encodes CASSFSRDGREKLFF.

V and J are TRBV12-3 or TRBV12-4 and TRBJ1-2; 9 bases match TRBD1. The CDR3 is 15 residues long. Trimming took 7 bases from V and 4 from J; bases not matched to a gene: 10. CDR3: CASNQGTGKIYGYTF. Here the CDR3 DNA reads TGTGCCAGCAACCAAGGGACAGGGAAAATCTATGGCTACACCTTC.

This chain uses TRBV28 with TRBJ2-5; D perhaps matches TRBD2 (5 bases). The CDR3 consists of 14 residues. The ends were cut back, 6 bases at V and 2 bases at J, with 13 bases in the middle. CDR1 and CDR2 from the germline V gene are MDHEN and SYDVKM. Written as DNA, the CDR3 is TGTGCCAGCAGCTTACCCCCGGGGCAAGAGACCCAGTACTTC. Its translation: CASSLPPGQETQYF. The full variable domain, in which reference TRBV28 and TRBJ2-5 provide the parts outside the CDR3, is DVKVTQSSRYLVKRTGEKVFLECVQDMDHENMFWYRQDPGLGLRLIYFSYDVKMKEKGDIPEGYSVSREKKERFSLILESASTNQTSMYLCASSLPPGQETQYFGPGTRLLVL.

The chain is built from TRBV5-1 and TRBJ2-2; 8 nucleotides match TRBD2. This CDR3 comprises 15 residues. Per the germline V gene, CDR1 is SGHRS and CDR2 is YFSETQ. With V trimmed by 6 bases and J by 2 bases, 6 bases remained unmatched. CDR3 coding DNA: TGCGCCAGCAAAGGCGGGAGGCTAAACACCGGGGAGCTGTTTTTT. Its translation: CASKGGRLNTGELFF.

There are a few counts of this clonotype. The chain carries TRBV7-9 and TRBJ1-1; tentatively, D is TRBD1 (6 bases). CDR3 length: 13 residues. Germline lookup yields CDR1 SEHNR and CDR2 FQNEAQ (reference sequence). Trimming pared 5 bases from V and 7 bases from J, leaving 14 bases between. The CDR3 region has the DNA TGTGCCAGCAGCACCAGGGGTAGGGGTGAAGCTTTCTTT. Encoded protein: CASSTRGRGEAFF.

This clonotype showed up just a few times. The chain employs TRBV18 and TRBJ2-3, with D tentatively TRBD1 or TRBD2 (5 bases each). Looked up from germline, CDR1 is KGHSH and CDR2 is LQKENI. Trimming left V 2 bases short and J 1 base short, with 16 bases between. This CDR3 is built from 17 residues. The CDR3 coding sequence is TGTGCCAGCTCACCAGTTGAAGGGACGGGACGCACAGATACGCAGTATTTT. Its translation: CASSPVEGTGRTDTQYF.

This chain links TRBV20-1 with TRBJ1-1; D unresolved. The CDR3 is 12 residues long. Germline CDR1 is DFQATT and CDR2 is SNEGSKA (reference sequence). Trimming pared 4 bases from V and 1 base from J, leaving 7 bases between. The CDR3 here is CSATDKNTEAFF. CDR3 DNA: TGCAGTGCTACAGACAAGAACACTGAAGCTTTCTTT.

This clonotype was observed a few times. The chain links TRBV3-1 to TRBJ1-2, with a weak D call TRBD1 (5 bases). The CDR3 has 15 residues. V was clipped by 0 bases and J by 2 bases, with 10 bases between them. Germline V gene data show CDR1 as LGHDT and CDR2 as YNNKEL (reference sequence). The CDR3 here is CASSQETGANYGYTF. In DNA form, the CDR3 reads TGTGCCAGCAGCCAAGAAACAGGAGCCAACTATGGCTACACCTTC.

In this sample, this clonotype turned up a few times. The genes are TRBV29-1 and TRBJ2-5, with unresolved D. V lost 7 bases to trimming and J lost 5 bases, with 20 bases between them. CDR3 length equals 14 residues. In germline, CDR1 is SQVTM, CDR2 ANQGSEA. This chain's CDR3 is CSARSATPGETQYF. The CDR3 DNA reads TGCAGCGCTAGATCGGCGACGCCCGGGGAGACCCAGTACTTC.

This clonotype was found a few times. The chain carries TRBV7-3 and TRBJ2-7, with a tentative D call TRBD2 (5 bases). The CDR3 spans 13 residues. Trimming cost V 8 bases and J 5 bases, with 16 bases left between them. Germline V gene data show CDR1 as SGHTA and CDR2 as FQGTGA. The CDR3: CASAREALDEQYV. The CDR3 nucleotides read TGTGCCAGCGCACGGGAAGCTCTGGACGAGCAGTACGTC.

The sample holds a few counts of this clonotype. V and J are TRBV4-2 and TRBJ2-4, with a possible D match to TRBD1 (7 bases). V gave up 0 bases and J gave up 4 bases, with 10 bases separating them. Germline CDR1 LGHNA, CDR2 YNFKEQ. This CDR3 contains 15 residues. The CDR3 coding sequence is TGTGCCAGCAGCCAAGATCAGGGGGGAAAAAACATTCAGTACTTC. Its translation is CASSQDQGGKNIQYF.

Notes on this clonotype: This could be a read error, since a much larger clone is one nucleotide away. This chain uses TRBV19 with TRBJ2-2; a weak D match, TRBD2 (5 bases). CDR3 length: 14 residues. The germline V gene encodes CDR1 LNHDA and CDR2 SQIVND (reference sequence). The CDR3 is CASKVLSDTGKLFF. CDR3 DNA sequence: TGTGCCAGTAAGGTTCTCAGCGACACCGGGAAGCTGTTTTTT.

This clonotype has ten or more counts. The rearrangement joins TRBV4-2 to TRBJ2-3, with no clear D. The V gene lost 3 bases and the J gene lost 8 bases, with 21 bases spanning the gap. This CDR3 region has 16 residues. Germline V lookup: CDR1 LGHNA, CDR2 YNFKEQ. CDR3 residues: CASSHQKSLPQSTQYF. For the CDR3, the DNA is TGTGCCAGCAGCCACCAAAAGTCACTACCGCAGTCTACGCAGTATTTT.

This clonotype has only a few counts. The CDR3 nucleotides are TGTGCTAGTGCCCCGGGACTAGCGGGAGGTTACAACAATGAGCAGTTCTTC. This sequence encodes CASAPGLAGGYNNEQFF. The chain employs TRBV12-5 and TRBJ2-1; 15 positions match TRBD2. The V gene's germline CDR1 is LGHNT and CDR2 FRNRAP. The CDR3 totals 17 residues. The trim removed 7 bases at V and 5 bases at J, leaving 9 bases unmatched.

The table lists this clonotype with a few counts. This sequence joins TRBV14 and TRBJ2-1; 12 bases are shared with TRBD2. The CDR3 totals 16 residues. Per germline, CDR1 SGHDN and CDR2 FVKESK. The J segment lost 11 bases and the V segment lost 0 bases, leaving 8 bases of the junction unmatched. The CDR3 sequence is CASSQDLGLAGNKQFF. In nucleotides, the CDR3 is TGTGCCAGCAGCCAAGATTTGGGACTAGCGGGTAATAAGCAGTTCTTC.

This clonotype was recorded many times. The rearrangement links TRBV10-3 to TRBJ2-1; D ambiguous. Germline CDR1 ENHRY, CDR2 SYGVKD. The V end was cut by 8 bases, the J end by 0 bases, with 8 bases between. There are 13 residues in the CDR3. The CDR3 spells CAIGRSSYNEQFF. The CDR3 DNA reads TGTGCCATCGGTCGGAGCTCCTACAATGAGCAGTTCTTC.